This T cell receptor beta chain was profiled in a study of cytomegalovirus exposure and HLA in healthy donors. Study-level findings and limits: Cytomegalovirus-associated TCR beta chains were listed, numbering roughly 150. Earlier analysis looked at TCR beta V segments, and most were productive about 90% or about 30% of the time. Most TCR sequences showed up rarely, but some public TCRs showed up in many donors.

A remark on this clone: Its antigen is unknown. The same CDR3 can be traced to other DNA sequences in this sample.

With 60 Vbeta and 13 Jbeta primers, the PCR was carried out. Some clones are missing from TCRdb's copy, which holds only in-frame ones; the method was immunoSEQ multiplex PCR. The sample includes 150,000 or so clones, 60% to 85% of them seen just once. The germline V gene has CDR1 MNHNY and CDR2 SVGAGI (reference sequence). The V gene lost 9 bases and the J gene lost 6 bases, with 8 bases spanning the gap. The CDR3 spans 10 residues. The sequenced material came from PBMCs. The TCR originated in a woman in her forties in good health and CMV-seronegative. The rearrangement uses TRBV6-6 and TRBJ1-2; D is unclear. The CDR3 here is CASSRDGYTF. As DNA, the CDR3 is TGTGCCAGTTCCCGGGATGGCTACACCTTC.